The 16 T cell receptor beta chains in this list originate from one sample, sequenced in a study of siplizumab effects on memory and regulatory T cells. Clones were sequenced by immunoSEQ multiplex PCR, and TCRdb holds only the in-frame ones, with some missing. Of around 120,000 clones in the sample, about 94% are singletons; the top ten hold under 2%. The sequencing input was non-Treg CD4+ T cells sorted from blood. Every receptor here comes from a human donor in good health.

This sequence joins TRBV13 and TRBJ2-1, with 12 bases aligning to TRBD2. Germline loops: CDR1 PRHDT, CDR2 FYEKMQ (reference sequence). CDR3 length equals 22 residues. The J segment lost 0 bases and the V segment lost 6 bases, leaving 21 bases of the junction unmatched. The DNA of the CDR3 is TGTGCCAGCAGTTCCCTTGGTGGGACTAGCGGGTTTAGGGGGAGCTCCTACAATGAGCAGTTCTTC. Residues: CASSSLGGTSGFRGSSYNEQFF.

This clone has only one observation. The J gene is TRBJ2-3, the V gene TRBV6-5, with D maybe TRBD1 (5 bases). V gave up 6 bases and J gave up 1 base, with 11 bases separating them. CDR3 length equals 14 residues. Germline assignment: CDR1 MNHEY and CDR2 SVGAGI. CDR3 nucleotides: TGTGCCAGCAGGCCCGAAGGGGGCACAGATACGCAGTATTTT. Protein: CASRPEGGTDTQYF.

J is TRBJ1-3 and V is TRBV6-1; unclear D gene. V gave up 5 bases and J gave up 7 bases, with 9 bases separating them. The CDR3 sequence is 12 residues long. Germline CDR1 reads MNHNS; CDR2 reads SASEGT. Here the CDR3 DNA reads TGTGCCAGCAGTTCCCGTACCAACACCATATATTTT. This gives the protein CASSSRTNTIYF.

The rearrangement links TRBV29-1 to TRBJ1-4; D gene ambiguous. This CDR3 contains 13 residues. Between the trimmed V and J ends, which lost 2 bases and 4 bases, there was a span of 8 bases. The germline CDR1 and CDR2 sequences are SQVTM and ANQGSEA. The CDR3 region has the DNA TGCAGCGTTGAACGGTGGAATAATGAAAAACTGTTTTTT. It is translated as CSVERWNNEKLFF. The full variable domain, completed using reference TRBV29-1 and TRBJ1-4, is SAVISQKPSRDICQRGTSLTIQCQVDSQVTMMFWYRQQPGQSLTLIATANQGSEATYESGFVIDKFPISRPNLTFSTLTVSNMSPEDSSIYLCSVERWNNEKLFFGSGTQLSVL.

The rearrangement joins TRBV7-7 to TRBJ2-2; maybe TRBD2 (5 bases). Germline CDR1 SSHAT, CDR2 FNYEAQ (reference sequence). The CDR3 has 13 amino acids. Trimming took off 5 bases at V and 7 bases at J, with 11 bases between the two ends. Here the CDR3 reads CASSPRTSGELFF. The CDR3 DNA reads TGTGCCAGCAGCCCCCGAACTAGCGGGGAGCTGTTTTTT.

The chain links TRBV7-2 to TRBJ2-7; 7 bases map to TRBD1. V gave up 4 bases and J gave up 4 bases; unmatched junction bases: 10. The CDR3 has 15 residues. The germline CDR1 and CDR2 sequences are SGHTA and FQGNSA. The DNA for the CDR3 is TGTGCCAGCAGCTCCCGGACAGGCCTTACGTACGAGCAGTACTTC. The encoded protein is CASSSRTGLTYEQYF.

This clone was detected once. The V gene is TRBV6-1, the J gene TRBJ2-5, with 8 bases that match TRBD1. Per the germline V gene, CDR1 is MNHNS and CDR2 is SASEGT. The ends lost 5 bases at V and 2 bases at J; junction bases unmatched: 4. The CDR3 extends over 14 amino acids. CDR3 region: CASSTGGRQETQYF. DNA for the CDR3: TGTGCCAGCAGTACAGGGGGGAGGCAAGAGACCCAGTACTTC.

The chain uses TRBV9 and TRBJ2-1; weak D call: TRBD2 (6 bases). CDR1 and CDR2 from the germline V gene are SGDLS and YYNGEE. Trimming shortened V by 4 bases and J by 1 base, and 21 bases separated the two germline ends. This CDR3 comprises 18 residues. The CDR3, as DNA: TGTGCCAGCAGCCCGTCAGGAGGTCTAGCGCTATCCTACAATGAGCAGTTCTTC. Residues: CASSPSGGLALSYNEQFF.

The rearrangement uses TRBV10-3 and TRBJ2-7; tentative D call: TRBD1 (6 bases). The CDR3 is made up of 15 amino acids. Trimming took 3 bases from V and 3 from J, leaving 15 bases between them. In germline, CDR1 is ENHRY, CDR2 SYGVKD. CDR3: CAISETWGQFYEQYF. CDR3 DNA sequence: TGTGCCATCAGTGAAACTTGGGGACAATTCTACGAGCAGTACTTC.

The chain couples TRBV18 to TRBJ2-2; D ambiguous. This CDR3 is built from 15 residues. Germline loops: CDR1 KGHSH, CDR2 LQKENI. The V end was cut by 1 base, the J end by 3 bases, with 9 bases between. CDR3: CASSPLQEYTGELFF. DNA for the CDR3: TGTGCCAGCTCACCACTTCAGGAATACACCGGGGAGCTGTTTTTT.

The chain joins TRBV5-4 to TRBJ2-7, with D maybe TRBD1 (6 bases). Germline CDR1 is SGHNT and CDR2 is YYREEE (reference sequence). CDR3 length equals 14 residues. Trimming pared 3 bases from V and 3 bases from J, leaving 13 bases between. CDR3 residues: CASSSRDTDYEQYF. CDR3 DNA: TGTGCCAGCAGCTCCCGGGACACAGACTACGAGCAGTACTTC.

This chain uses TRBV6-5 with TRBJ1-6, with D hard to call. Germline assignment: CDR1 MNHEY and CDR2 SVGAGI. The length of the CDR3 is 15 residues. The ends were cut back, 6 bases at V and 4 bases at J, with 13 bases in the middle. The chain's CDR3 is CASSPRTVYNSPLHF. The CDR3 region has the DNA TGTGCCAGCAGCCCGCGGACGGTTTATAATTCACCCCTCCACTTT.

This sequence joins TRBV5-1 and TRBJ2-3; D might be TRBD1 (5 bases). The CDR3 is 14 residues long. V was shortened by 5 bases and J by 0 bases, with 10 bases between the two germline ends. Germline values: CDR1 SGHRS, CDR2 YFSETQ. This CDR3 reads CASRGAGSTDTQYF. CDR3 nucleotides: TGCGCCAGCAGAGGGGCAGGTAGCACAGATACGCAGTATTTT.

This clone was found a few times. The chain links TRBV21-1 to TRBJ1-1. TRBV21-1 constitutes a pseudogene. The length of the CDR3 is 15 residues. The CDR3 protein is CASSMAGLWNTEAFF. The CDR3 DNA follows: TGTGCCAGCAGCATGGCGGGGCTGTGGAACACTGAAGCTTTCTTT.

This chain's CDR3 is CASRGTGDTQYF. CDR3 nucleotides: TGTGCCAGCAGAGGGACGGGGGATACGCAGTATTTT. V is TRBV6-6 and J is TRBJ2-3, with D perhaps TRBD1 or TRBD2 (5 bases each). The CDR3 has 12 amino acids. V lost 6 bases to trimming and J lost 6 bases, with 10 bases between them. Germline CDR1 reads MNHNY; CDR2 reads SVGAGI (reference sequence).

The rearrangement joins TRBV15 to TRBJ1-4; 7 positions match TRBD1. The germline CDR1 and CDR2 sequences are LNHNV and YYDKDF (reference sequence). Trimming took 2 bases from V and 6 from J; bases not matched to a gene: 3. This CDR3 region has 14 residues. The chain's CDR3 is CATSRTGVDEKLFF. CDR3 sequence (DNA): TGTGCCACCAGCAGAACAGGGGTGGATGAAAAACTGTTTTTT. The entire variable domain, with the rest obtained from reference TRBV15 and TRBJ1-4, is as follows: DAMVIQNPRYQVTQFGKPVTLSCSQTLNHNVMYWYQQKSSQAPKLLFHYYDKDFNNEADTPDNFQSRRPNTSFCFLDIRSPGLGDTAMYLCATSRTGVDEKLFFGSGTQLSVL.